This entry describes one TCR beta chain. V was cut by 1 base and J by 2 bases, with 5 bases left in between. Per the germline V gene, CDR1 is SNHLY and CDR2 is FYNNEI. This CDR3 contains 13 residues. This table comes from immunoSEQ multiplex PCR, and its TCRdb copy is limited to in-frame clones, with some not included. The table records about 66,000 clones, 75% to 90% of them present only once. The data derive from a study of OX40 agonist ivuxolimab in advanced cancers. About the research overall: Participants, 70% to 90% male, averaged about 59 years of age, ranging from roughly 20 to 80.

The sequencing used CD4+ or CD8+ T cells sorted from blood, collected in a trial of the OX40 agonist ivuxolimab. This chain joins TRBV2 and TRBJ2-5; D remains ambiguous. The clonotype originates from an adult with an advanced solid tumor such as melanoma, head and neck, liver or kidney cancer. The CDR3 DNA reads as TGTGCCAGCAGTGAAGGTGGGCAAGAGACCCAGTACTTC. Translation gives CASSEGGQETQYF.